The present TCR beta chain was sequenced within a study of cytomegalovirus exposure and HLA in healthy donors. As for the study in general: Caucasian-associated ancestry cluster membership applied to about 80% of several hundred genotyped donors. Study results and limitations: Both high specificity and high sensitivity reportedly marked the classifier's diagnosis of cytomegalovirus status. It was confirmed in vitro that a few of the CMV-associated chains were specific for CMV antigens.

PCR employed 60 Vbeta and 13 Jbeta primers. Clones were sequenced by immunoSEQ multiplex PCR, and TCRdb holds only the in-frame ones, with some missing. Found here are around 100,000 clones, about 70% of them singletons; the top ten hold approximately 9.4%. V lost 4 bases and J lost 5; bases outside the gene matches: 5. The CDR3 is 14 residues long. CDR1 SGDLS and CDR2 YYNGEE come from the germline V gene. Comment on this clone: Its antigen is still unknown.

The V call is TRBV9, the J call TRBJ1-4; 7 positions match TRBD1. The sample comprised PBMCs. This clonotype was obtained from a young man in good health and CMV-seropositive. The CDR3 DNA sequence: TGTGCCAGCAGCCTCCGACAGGGCAATGAAAAACTGTTTTTT. This codes for CASSLRQGNEKLFF.